Presented here are 27 T cell receptor beta chains from one specimen sequenced in a study of PD-1 blockade in mismatch repair-deficient tumors. Sequencing used immunoSEQ multiplex PCR; TCRdb keeps in-frame clones, though not all of them. The sample holds tens of thousands of clones, around 73% seen once. This sample comprised peripheral blood, obtained 2 weeks after starting pembrolizumab. The source is an adult with mismatch repair-deficient cancer.

Note on this clone: One end of the junction does not line up with germline, which may come from a read error. The chain joins TRBV7-7 to TRBJ2-5; 12 bases align to TRBD2. Germline assignment: CDR1 SSHAT and CDR2 FNYEAQ (reference sequence). This CDR3 region has 16 residues. The CDR3: CASSLSGLAGAETQYF. Written as DNA, the CDR3 is TGTGCTAGCAGCCTCTCGGGACTAGCGGGCGCAGAGACCCAGTACTTC.

The rearrangement links TRBV6-5 to TRBJ1-1, with 11 bases lining up with TRBD1. The CDR3 loop spans 14 amino acids. The germline CDR1 and CDR2 sequences are MNHEY and SVGAGI. Losses at the gene ends were 8 bases for V and 8 bases for J; bases not matched to a gene: 10. The CDR3 region has the DNA TGTGCCAGCGTGCGGGACAGGGGGGACGGGGAAGCTTTCTTT. Its protein product is CASVRDRGDGEAFF.

The chain carries TRBV4-1 and TRBJ2-3; 9 bases line up with TRBD1. CDR1 and CDR2 (germline): MGHRA, YSYEKL. The CDR3 is 16 amino acids. V lost 1 base and J lost 6; bases outside the gene matches: 8. The CDR3 here is CASSQAGTGSPDTQYF. The CDR3 nucleotides read TGCGCCAGCAGCCAAGCGGGGACAGGGTCACCCGATACGCAGTATTTT.

The chain is built from TRBV5-6 and TRBJ1-1; 8 bases map to TRBD1. CDR1 is SGHDT and CDR2 is YYEEEE in the germline V gene. Trimming took 7 bases from V and 2 from J; bases not matched to a gene: 7. CDR3 length: 14 residues. CDR3 loop: CASEDTGGNTEAFF. CDR3 nucleotides: TGTGCCAGCGAGGATACAGGGGGAAACACTGAAGCTTTCTTT. The variable domain in full, completed from reference TRBV5-6 and TRBJ1-1, reads DAGVTQSPTHLIKTRGQQVTLRCSPKSGHDTVSWYQQALGQGPQFIFQYYEEEERQRGNFPDRFSGHQFPNYSSELNVNALLLGDSALYLCASEDTGGNTEAFFGQGTRLTVV.

J is TRBJ2-5 and V is TRBV27, with D possibly called TRBD1 or TRBD2 (6 bases each). The CDR3 runs 14 residues. Trimming shortened V by 7 bases and J by 5 bases, and 17 bases separated the two germline ends. CDR1 and CDR2 from the germline V gene are MNHEY and SMNVEV (reference sequence). CDR3: CASTPKGGWETQYF. DNA of the CDR3: TGTGCCAGCACCCCCAAGGGGGGTTGGGAGACCCAGTACTTC.

The chain has TRBV7-2 and TRBJ1-5, with TRBD1 as a possible D gene (6 bases). From germline, CDR1 is SGHTA and CDR2 FQGNSA. Between the trimmed V and J ends, which lost 8 bases and 2 bases, there was a span of 13 bases. This CDR3 has 14 amino acids. In nucleotides, the CDR3 is TGTGCCAGCGAGACAGGTTCTGGCAATCAGCCCCAGCATTTT. It yields the protein CASETGSGNQPQHF.

This clone was detected once. The chain combines TRBV2 with TRBJ2-2; 9 bases line up with TRBD2. Germline V gives CDR1 SNHLY, CDR2 FYNNEI. V lost 6 bases and J lost 5; bases outside the gene matches: 4. The CDR3 consists of 14 residues. In nucleotides, the CDR3 is TGTGCCAGCAGGCGGGAGGGCGCGACCGGGGAGCTGTTTTTT. Translating it yields CASRREGATGELFF.

The rearrangement links TRBV27 to TRBJ2-1, with 12 nucleotides matching TRBD2. CDR1 is MNHEY and CDR2 is SMNVEV in the germline V gene (reference sequence). V trimming: 8 bases; J trimming: 5 bases; junction bases outside the gene matches: 4. This CDR3 is built from 14 residues. Here the CDR3 reads CASLLAGGNNEQFF. Written as DNA, the CDR3 is TGTGCCAGCTTACTAGCGGGAGGTAACAATGAGCAGTTCTTC.

The J gene is TRBJ2-2, the V gene TRBV19, with 8 bases that match TRBD2. V shed 7 bases and J 3 bases; nucleotides not matched to a gene: 13. This CDR3 is 17 amino acids long. CDR1 is LNHDA and CDR2 is SQIVND in the germline V gene (reference sequence). The CDR3 nucleotides are TGTGCCAGTACCAATAGGAGGGGGACTAGTCACACCGGGGAGCTGTTTTTT. Translation: CASTNRRGTSHTGELFF.

The chain links TRBV7-3 to TRBJ2-7; 12 bases line up with TRBD2. The CDR3 length is 15 residues. V lost 5 bases to trimming and J lost 0 bases; unmatched junction nucleotides: 2. The germline V gene has CDR1 SGHTA and CDR2 FQGTGA. Here the CDR3 reads CASSMTSGGSYEQYF. The CDR3 region has the DNA TGTGCCAGCAGCATGACTAGCGGGGGCTCCTACGAGCAGTACTTC.

This chain links TRBV9 with TRBJ1-1; 7 bases line up with TRBD1. The length of the CDR3 is 14 residues. The J segment lost 5 bases and the V segment lost 3 bases, leaving 7 bases of the junction unmatched. Germline-derived CDR1 and CDR2 are SGDLS and YYNGEE. Here the CDR3 reads CASSAQSTGTEAFF. For the CDR3, the DNA is TGTGCCAGCAGCGCACAATCGACAGGGACTGAAGCTTTCTTT.

This clone was seen more than once but under ten times. The rearrangement joins TRBV6-1 to TRBJ1-4, with D perhaps matching TRBD1 (6 bases). Germline CDR1 MNHNS, CDR2 SASEGT. Trimming took 7 bases from V and 5 from J, leaving 17 bases between them. The length of the CDR3 is 15 residues. In DNA, the CDR3 is TGTGCCAGCAAAGATCAATGGGGGGCGAATGAAAAACTGTTTTTT. It yields the protein CASKDQWGANEKLFF.

This clone was seen many times. The V call is TRBV5-4, the J call TRBJ1-2; TRBD1 is a possible D gene (6 bases). The CDR3 extends over 13 amino acids. Trimming removed 3 bases at V and 8 bases at J, with 14 bases between. Germline V gene sequence: CDR1 SGHNT, CDR2 YYREEE (reference sequence). CDR3 region: CASSYRAGGGYTF. CDR3 in DNA: TGTGCCAGCAGCTACAGGGCCGGGGGGGGCTACACCTTC.

The chain has TRBV6-5 and TRBJ2-7; a possible D gene is TRBD2 (5 bases). Germline V gives CDR1 MNHEY, CDR2 SVGAGI. The CDR3 is 12 residues long. The V and J ends lost 7 bases and 6 bases respectively, with 13 bases between them. CDR3 region: CASTSTGSEQYF. CDR3 DNA: TGTGCCAGCACCTCCACGGGATCCGAGCAGTACTTC.

The genes are TRBV5-1 and TRBJ2-1; D gene uncertain. V lost 1 base and J lost 7, with 6 bases in between. The CDR3 is 12 amino acids. Germline lookup yields CDR1 SGHRS and CDR2 YFSETQ. Written as DNA, the CDR3 is TGCGCCAGCAGCTTGACTAAGAATGAGCAGTTCTTC. It yields the protein CASSLTKNEQFF. The full variable domain, with the rest looked up from reference TRBV5-1 and TRBJ2-1, is KAGVTQTPRYLIKTRGQQVTLSCSPISGHRSVSWYQQTPGQGLQFLFEYFSETQRNKGNFPGRFSGRQFSNSRSEMNVSTLELGDSALYLCASSLTKNEQFFGPGTRLTVL.

The chain combines TRBV7-8 with TRBJ2-5; 7 bases are a match to TRBD2. The V gene's germline CDR1 is SGHVS and CDR2 FQNEAQ. V trimming: 2 bases; J trimming: 10 bases; junction bases outside the gene matches: 16. The CDR3 is made up of 16 amino acids. Here the CDR3 DNA reads TGTGCCAGCAGCTTATTTGAGGGCGGGAGTGGGGAGGGCCAGTACTTC. Translating it yields CASSLFEGGSGEGQYF. Supplemented by reference TRBV7-8 and TRBJ2-5, the full variable domain reads GAGVSQSPRYKVAKRGQDVALRCDPISGHVSLFWYQQALGQGPEFLTYFQNEAQLDKSGLPSDRFFAERPEGSVSTLKIQRTQQEDSAVYLCASSLFEGGSGEGQYFGPGTRLLVL.

V and J are TRBV19 and TRBJ2-3, with 15 positions matching TRBD2. This CDR3 region has 15 residues. Trimming cost V 5 bases and J 4 bases; bases outside gene matches: 1. Germline values: CDR1 LNHDA, CDR2 SQIVND (reference sequence). The CDR3: CASSGLAGGPDTQYF. For the CDR3, the DNA is TGTGCCAGTAGTGGACTAGCGGGAGGGCCAGATACGCAGTATTTT.

This chain joins TRBV7-3 and TRBJ2-6, with 13 bases aligning to TRBD2. The J segment lost 3 bases and the V segment lost 5 bases, leaving 10 bases of the junction unmatched. Germline-derived CDR1 and CDR2 are SGHTA and FQGTGA. The CDR3 spans 19 residues. The CDR3 region is CASSIGGLAGAVGANVLTF. The CDR3 DNA is TGTGCCAGCAGCATCGGAGGACTAGCGGGAGCTGTTGGGGCCAACGTCCTGACTTTC.

The rearrangement links TRBV15 to TRBJ2-1, with D uncertain. Trimming pared 0 bases from V and 4 bases from J, leaving 10 bases between. Germline V CDR1 and CDR2: LNHNV, YYDKDF (reference sequence). The CDR3 has 15 residues. CDR3: CATSREGTSYNEQFF. The CDR3 DNA follows: TGTGCCACCAGCAGAGAAGGTACATCTTACAATGAGCAGTTCTTC.

The rearrangement uses TRBV7-2 and TRBJ2-3; tentatively, D is TRBD1 or TRBD2 (5 bases each). Germline assignment: CDR1 SGHTA and CDR2 FQGNSA. The V gene lost 5 bases and the J gene lost 1 base, with 16 bases spanning the gap. CDR3 length equals 16 residues. The CDR3: CASSITGGVGTDTQYF. DNA for the CDR3: TGTGCCAGCAGCATTACTGGGGGTGTTGGCACAGATACGCAGTATTTT.

This clone was recorded once. This chain connects TRBV18 to TRBJ2-3, with 12 bases aligning to TRBD2. CDR1 KGHSH and CDR2 LQKENI come from the germline V gene. This CDR3 has 17 residues. Trimming removed 6 bases from V and 0 bases from J; junction bases left unmatched: 7. The CDR3, as DNA: TGTGCCAGCTCTCTTGGACTAGCGGGGACTAGCACAGATACGCAGTATTTT. Translated, it gives CASSLGLAGTSTDTQYF.

This clone was counted a single time. V usage is TRBV19 and J usage is TRBJ1-1, with TRBD1 matching 7 bases. The CDR3 extends over 13 amino acids. V lost 6 bases, J lost 6 bases, and 7 bases stayed unmatched. Germline loops: CDR1 LNHDA, CDR2 SQIVND (reference sequence). The CDR3, as DNA: TGTGCCAGTAGAACAGGGGAACTAGCTGAAGCTTTCTTT. Its translation: CASRTGELAEAFF.

The V and J genes are TRBV9 and TRBJ2-7; D is possibly TRBD2 (6 bases). Looked up from germline, CDR1 is SGDLS and CDR2 is YYNGEE. The germline V and J ends were trimmed by 3 bases and 2 bases, with 15 bases remaining between them. This CDR3 is built from 15 residues. CDR3 in amino acids: CASSERAGQAYEQYF. CDR3 sequence (DNA): TGTGCCAGCAGCGAGCGGGCAGGGCAAGCCTACGAGCAGTACTTC.

The chain uses TRBV25-1 and TRBJ1-1; D remains unclear. Between the trimmed V and J ends, which lost 4 bases and 7 bases, there was a span of 7 bases. The CDR3 has 11 amino acids. Looked up from germline, CDR1 is MGHDK and CDR2 is SYGVNS. The CDR3 DNA sequence: TGTGCCAGCAGTGGGTCCCGTGAAGCTTTCTTT. This sequence encodes CASSGSREAFF.

This clone was recorded a few times. This chain connects TRBV6-6 to TRBJ2-7, with D perhaps assigned TRBD1 or TRBD2 (5 bases each). Trimming removed 6 bases at V and 2 bases at J, with 17 bases between. Germline V gene data show CDR1 as MNHNY and CDR2 as SVGAGI (reference sequence). The CDR3 loop spans 15 amino acids. CDR3 DNA sequence: TGTGCCAGCAGCCCATCGGGGACCCACACCTACGAGCAGTACTTC. This gives the protein CASSPSGTHTYEQYF.

The gene calls are TRBV10-3 and TRBJ1-1; maybe TRBD1 (6 bases). Germline lookup yields CDR1 ENHRY and CDR2 SYGVKD. The CDR3 contains 14 residues. The V end lost 0 bases, the J end lost 5 bases, and 10 bases lay between the germline ends. The CDR3 sequence: CAISESGGRTEAFF. CDR3 DNA: TGTGCCATCAGTGAGTCAGGGGGGAGAACTGAAGCTTTCTTT.

The chain joins TRBV28 to TRBJ2-7; TRBD2 matches 13 bases. The CDR3 covers 17 residues. The trim removed 5 bases at V and 4 bases at J, leaving 11 bases unmatched. The V gene's germline CDR1 is MDHEN and CDR2 SYDVKM. The CDR3 protein is CASSMGTSGRAKYEQYF. CDR3 sequence (DNA): TGTGCCAGCAGTATGGGAACTAGCGGGAGGGCCAAATACGAGCAGTACTTC.